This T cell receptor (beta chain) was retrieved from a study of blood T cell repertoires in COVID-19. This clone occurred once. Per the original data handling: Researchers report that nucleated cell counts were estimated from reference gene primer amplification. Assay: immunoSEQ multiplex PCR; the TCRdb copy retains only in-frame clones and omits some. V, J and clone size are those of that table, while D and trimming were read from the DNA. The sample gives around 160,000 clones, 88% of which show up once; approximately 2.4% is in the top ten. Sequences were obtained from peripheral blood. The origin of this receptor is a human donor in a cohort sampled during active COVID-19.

CDR3 sequence: CASSLEGGQETQYF. The CDR3 DNA reads TGTGCCAGCAGCTTAGAAGGGGGCCAAGAGACCCAGTACTTC. This chain connects TRBV7-2 to TRBJ2-5; D is perhaps TRBD1 (6 bases). This CDR3 is built from 14 residues. V shed 1 base and J shed 1 base, with 7 bases lying between them. Germline assignment: CDR1 SGHTA and CDR2 FQGNSA. Supplemented by reference TRBV7-2 and TRBJ2-5, the full variable domain reads GAGVSQSPSNKVTEKGKDVELRCDPISGHTALYWYRQSLGQGLEFLIYFQGNSAPDKSGLPSDRFSAERTGGSVSTLTIQRTQQEDSAVYLCASSLEGGQETQYFGPGTRLLVL.